This T cell receptor beta chain was sequenced in a study of blood T cell repertoires in COVID-19. In the study overall: COVID-19 samples collected from the United States, Italy and Spain covered acute and convalescent phases. PBMCs, B-cell-depleted T cells, or T cells were the source of the cDNA or gDNA that made up the material.

V lost 4 bases to trimming and J lost 5 bases; unmatched junction nucleotides: 11. Germline assignment: CDR1 SGHNT and CDR2 YYREEE (reference sequence). This CDR3 is built from 15 residues. As handled by the study authors: Estimated nucleated cell counts came from reference gene primer amplification. Here immunoSEQ multiplex PCR was the method, and the copy in TCRdb shows in-frame clones only, minus some. D and trimming were read from the DNA, whereas the V and J calls and clone size are those reported in that table. The sample contains 98,000 or so clones, more than 70% of which appear only once. The specimen was peripheral blood. The source of this sequence is a woman in her sixties or seventies in a cohort sampled during active or convalescent COVID-19. This chain connects TRBV5-4 to TRBJ1-1; 7 nucleotides agree with TRBD1. DNA for the CDR3: TGTGCCAGCAGCCTCGGGACAGCCGGTTGGACTGAAGCTTTCTTT. It encodes CASSLGTAGWTEAFF. The entire variable domain, with the rest obtained from reference TRBV5-4 and TRBJ1-1, is as follows: ETGVTQSPTHLIKTRGQQVTLRCSSQSGHNTVSWYQQALGQGPQFIFQYYREEENGRGNFPPRFSGLQFPNYSSELNVNALELDDSALYLCASSLGTAGWTEAFFGQGTRLTVV.